This T cell receptor (beta chain) was sequenced in a study of blood T cell repertoires in COVID-19. Study-wide background: Acute and convalescent COVID-19 samples came from the United States, Italy and Spain. The analysed material was cDNA or gDNA that came from T cells, B-cell-depleted T cells, or PBMCs.

Under the authors' procedure: Using reference gene primer amplification, nucleated cell counts were estimated. Clones were sequenced by immunoSEQ multiplex PCR, and TCRdb holds only the in-frame ones, with some missing. That table furnishes V, J and clone size, whereas the DNA furnished D and trimming. Of some 150,000 clones detected, roughly nine tenths appear once; the ten largest clones hold roughly 15%. This CDR3 contains 14 residues. Germline V CDR1 and CDR2: SEHNR, FQNEAQ (reference sequence). Trimming left V 3 bases short and J 5 bases short, with 11 bases between. This TCR was sampled from a woman in her thirties or forties with acute or convalescent COVID-19. This chain uses TRBV7-9 with TRBJ1-5, with D uncertain. The sequenced sample consisted of peripheral blood. The DNA of the CDR3 is TGTGCCAGCAGCTTGGGTTCTGCGGATCAGCCCCAGCATTTT. Residues: CASSLGSADQPQHF.